Below, 17 T cell receptor beta chains from the same sample are listed, as sequenced in a study of cytomegalovirus exposure and HLA in healthy donors. The PCR employed 60 Vbeta primers together with 13 Jbeta primers. Clones were sequenced by immunoSEQ multiplex PCR, and TCRdb holds only the in-frame ones, with some missing. Altogether about 180,000 clones are present, 80% to 90% being singletons, with the ten largest covering 4.9%. Material: PBMCs. The receptors were sampled from a woman aged 18-35 years in good health and CMV-seropositive.

The chain has TRBV7-9 and TRBJ2-1, with 8 bases lining up with TRBD1. V shed 5 bases, J shed 9 bases, and the junction held 9 bases outside the gene matches. Germline V gives CDR1 SEHNR, CDR2 FQNEAQ (reference sequence). The CDR3 loop spans 14 amino acids. Here the CDR3 reads CASSVEGQVAEQFF. Written as DNA, the CDR3 is TGTGCCAGCAGCGTAGAGGGACAGGTTGCTGAGCAGTTCTTC.

The J gene is TRBJ1-3, the V gene TRBV30, with unresolved D. The V end lost 5 bases, the J end lost 5 bases, and 10 bases lay between the germline ends. The germline V gene has CDR1 GTSNPN and CDR2 SVGIG (reference sequence). The CDR3 extends over 12 amino acids. CDR3 loop: CAWEPARNTIYF. The CDR3 bases are TGTGCCTGGGAACCCGCGCGAAACACCATATATTTT.

This clone occurred once. V gene TRBV9 combines with J gene TRBJ2-2, with a weak D call TRBD2 (6 bases). Germline loops: CDR1 SGDLS, CDR2 YYNGEE. This CDR3 spans 18 amino acids. Trimming pared 3 bases from V and 3 bases from J, leaving 21 bases between. CDR3 sequence reads: CASSATSHGGGYTGELFF. In nucleotides, the CDR3 is TGTGCCAGCAGCGCGACGTCCCACGGGGGAGGCTACACCGGGGAGCTGTTTTTT.

The rearrangement uses TRBV28 and TRBJ2-3; 11 bases line up with TRBD2. The germline V gene has CDR1 MDHEN and CDR2 SYDVKM. The CDR3 is 16 residues long. The V gene end was trimmed by 2 bases and the J gene end by 1 base; junction bases not matched to a gene: 2. CDR3 nucleotide sequence: TGTGCCAGCAGTTTAGTAGCGGGGGGGGGCACAGATACGCAGTATTTT. Translating gives CASSLVAGGGTDTQYF.

This chain connects TRBV7-8 to TRBJ2-3; possible D gene TRBD2, 5 bases. This CDR3 contains 15 residues. CDR1 is SGHVS, CDR2 FQNEAQ, per germline. Trimming removed 3 bases from V and 5 bases from J, with 15 bases in between. DNA of the CDR3: TGTGCCAGCAGCTTGAGGGCTTTGGTAATAGATACGCAGTATTTT. This translates into CASSLRALVIDTQYF.

This clone was counted between two and nine times. The chain is built from TRBV30 and TRBJ1-6; D may be TRBD1 (5 bases). This CDR3 has 13 amino acids. The germline CDR1 and CDR2 sequences are GTSNPN and SVGIG (reference sequence). The germline V and J ends were trimmed by 8 bases and 4 bases, with 12 bases remaining between them. This CDR3 is CASRDSYNSPLHF. CDR3 nucleotides: TGTGCCAGCCGGGACTCATATAATTCACCCCTCCACTTT.

The gene calls are TRBV6-4 and TRBJ2-1; tentatively, D is TRBD1 (6 bases). The CDR3 is made up of 14 amino acids. CDR1 MRHNA and CDR2 SNTAGT come from the germline V gene. The V end lost 0 bases, the J end lost 7 bases, and 10 bases lay between the germline ends. The DNA of the CDR3 is TGTGCCAGCAGTGACTCGGACAGCCGGAATGAGCAGTTCTTC. Encoded protein: CASSDSDSRNEQFF.

This chain connects TRBV9 to TRBJ1-1, with 7 positions matching TRBD1. The trim removed 3 bases at V and 1 base at J, leaving 3 bases unmatched. The V gene's germline CDR1 is SGDLS and CDR2 YYNGEE. This CDR3 has 14 amino acids. The CDR3: CASSARQGNTEAFF. The DNA for the CDR3 is TGTGCCAGCAGCGCTCGACAGGGGAACACTGAAGCTTTCTTT.

The sample holds one count of this clone. The chain carries TRBV6-1 and TRBJ1-6; the match to TRBD1 covers 7 bases. Germline loops: CDR1 MNHNS, CDR2 SASEGT. V was clipped by 6 bases and J by 7 bases; unmatched bases: 0. The CDR3 length is 12 residues. CDR3 sequence reads: CASRGQNSPLHF. The DNA of the CDR3 is TGTGCCAGCAGGGGACAGAATTCACCCCTCCACTTT.

This clone appeared once. The chain is built from TRBV28 and TRBJ1-5; D gene ambiguous. Trimming removed 5 bases at V and 4 bases at J, with 9 bases between. CDR1 is MDHEN and CDR2 is SYDVKM in the germline V gene. The CDR3 spans 13 residues. CDR3 sequence: CASSLPLNQPQHF. The DNA of the CDR3 is TGTGCCAGCAGTCTCCCCCTAAATCAGCCCCAGCATTTT.

This clone was recorded once. The chain combines TRBV9 with TRBJ1-6, with D possibly TRBD1 on 5 matching bases. This CDR3 is built from 15 residues. V was cut by 3 bases and J by 7 bases, with 14 bases left in between. The germline V gene has CDR1 SGDLS and CDR2 YYNGEE. The CDR3 loop is CASSAPGGKNSPLHF. The CDR3 DNA is TGTGCCAGCAGCGCCCCCGGGGGAAAGAATTCACCCCTCCACTTT.

This clone appeared once. The rearrangement uses TRBV7-9 and TRBJ1-2; D not certain. Trimming removed 6 bases from V and 4 bases from J, with 21 bases in between. This CDR3 contains 16 residues. Germline-derived CDR1 and CDR2 are SEHNR and FQNEAQ (reference sequence). CDR3 loop: CASSTNREAAGYGYTF. DNA for the CDR3: TGTGCCAGCAGTACTAACCGCGAGGCCGCTGGCTATGGCTACACCTTC.

The rearrangement joins TRBV15 to TRBJ2-3; TRBD1 matches at 10 bases. Trimming cost V 2 bases and J 4 bases; bases outside gene matches: 3. This CDR3 is built from 15 residues. The germline V gene has CDR1 LNHNV and CDR2 YYDKDF (reference sequence). The CDR3 DNA sequence: TGTGCCACCAGCAGATCCGGGACAGGGGCAGATACGCAGTATTTT. It codes for CATSRSGTGADTQYF. Supplemented by reference TRBV15 and TRBJ2-3, the full variable domain reads DAMVIQNPRYQVTQFGKPVTLSCSQTLNHNVMYWYQQKSSQAPKLLFHYYDKDFNNEADTPDNFQSRRPNTSFCFLDIRSPGLGDTAMYLCATSRSGTGADTQYFGPGTRLTVL.

The CDR3 here is CASSWGRLAGGLETQYF. In DNA form, the CDR3 reads TGTGCCAGCAGCTGGGGGAGACTAGCGGGGGGGTTAGAGACCCAGTACTTC. V and J are TRBV25-1 and TRBJ2-5, with 14 bases that match TRBD2. CDR1 and CDR2 from the germline V gene are MGHDK and SYGVNS. The CDR3 runs to 17 residues. V gave up 6 bases and J gave up 4 bases; unmatched junction bases: 10.

The chain carries TRBV7-9 and TRBJ1-4; the D is unclear. Germline loops: CDR1 SEHNR, CDR2 FQNEAQ (reference sequence). The CDR3 consists of 15 residues. V was cut by 4 bases and J by 6 bases, with 15 bases left in between. In DNA, the CDR3 is TGTGCCAGCAGCTCCCAGCCTCGGGGTGATGAAAAACTGTTTTTT. Its protein is CASSSQPRGDEKLFF.

J is TRBJ1-1 and V is TRBV6-5; D is perhaps TRBD1 (6 bases). The germline V gene has CDR1 MNHEY and CDR2 SVGAGI. Deletions cut 4 bases from V and 0 bases from J, with 12 bases between. The CDR3 runs 15 residues. Here the CDR3 DNA reads TGTGCCAGCAGTTTTGACAGGACGATGAACACTGAAGCTTTCTTT. It codes for CASSFDRTMNTEAFF.

This chain uses TRBV11-1 with TRBJ1-1, with 7 positions matching TRBD1. Germline V gene data show CDR1 as SGHAT and CDR2 as FQDESV (reference sequence). This CDR3 contains 17 residues. V dropped 1 base and J dropped 5; count of bases not matched to a gene: 13. DNA for the CDR3: TGTGCCAGCAGCTTAGGTTACAGGGGCCCCTCGGGAACTGAAGCTTTCTTT. Its protein is CASSLGYRGPSGTEAFF.